Listed here are 5 T cell receptor beta chains from one sample, sequenced in a study of blood T cell repertoires in COVID-19. The protocol was immunoSEQ multiplex PCR, while the TCRdb copy is restricted to in-frame clones and leaves out a portion. The sample shows about 140,000 clones, 84% of them seen only once. Sequenced material: PBMCs or T cells enriched from blood (not recorded which). Receptors were obtained from a man over 45 in a cohort exposed to, infected with or recovered from COVID-19 (not recorded which).

This clone was detected a few times. The chain carries TRBV7-2 and TRBJ2-1, with a weak D call TRBD1 (6 bases). In germline, CDR1 is SGHTA, CDR2 FQGNSA. The CDR3 length is 14 residues. V was cut by 0 bases and J by 6 bases, with 9 bases left in between. In DNA form, the CDR3 reads TGTGCCAGCAGCTTAGCGGGGGCCTCCAATGAGCAGTTCTTC. It translates to CASSLAGASNEQFF.

This clone showed up just once. The V gene is TRBV7-8, the J gene TRBJ1-2; maybe TRBD1 (5 bases). V was trimmed by 5 bases and J by 6 bases, leaving 13 bases between them. The CDR3 spans 13 residues. CDR1 and CDR2 from the germline V gene are SGHVS and FQNEAQ. The CDR3 DNA sequence: TGTGCCAGCAGCCCCCCAGGGTGGGATGGCTACACCTTC. Translating gives CASSPPGWDGYTF. Complete variable domain (other parts from reference TRBV7-8 and TRBJ1-2): GAGVSQSPRYKVAKRGQDVALRCDPISGHVSLFWYQQALGQGPEFLTYFQNEAQLDKSGLPSDRFFAERPEGSVSTLKIQRTQQEDSAVYLCASSPPGWDGYTFGSGTRLTVV.

This clone was seen just once. The V gene is TRBV7-7, the J gene TRBJ2-1; 12 positions match TRBD2. CDR1 is SSHAT and CDR2 is FNYEAQ in the germline V gene (reference sequence). The V segment lost 5 bases and the J segment 0 bases; nucleotides outside the gene matches: 8. The CDR3 loop spans 18 amino acids. This CDR3 is CASSQGLAGLSSYNEQFF. The CDR3 coding sequence is TGTGCCAGCAGCCAAGGACTAGCGGGACTGAGCTCCTACAATGAGCAGTTCTTC.

The table lists this clone with a few counts. The junction shows a germline mismatch at one end, possibly a read error. The chain has TRBV7-9 and TRBJ1-1; no definite D call. The CDR3 contains 14 residues. Looked up from germline, CDR1 is SEHNR and CDR2 is FQNEAQ (reference sequence). The CDR3 DNA reads TGTGCCAGCAGCTTAGCGGGAGTTAACAGTGAAGCTTTCTTT. This encodes CASSLAGVNSEAFF.

CDR3: CASTPAGGFTDTQYF. The CDR3 coding sequence is TGTGCCAGCACCCCAGCGGGGGGCTTTACAGATACGCAGTATTTT. The genes are TRBV27 and TRBJ2-3; TRBD2 agrees at 9 bases. The CDR3 is 15 amino acids. Per germline, CDR1 MNHEY and CDR2 SMNVEV (reference sequence). V shed 7 bases, J shed 3 bases, and the junction held 8 bases outside the gene matches.